The present TCR beta chain was sequenced within a study of shared clonotypes between healthy human individuals. Study-level points and caveats: The researchers took only blood, and tissue repertoires probably look different.

This clone was recorded a few times. The antigen is not known. The method was immunoSEQ multiplex PCR; TCRdb's version includes in-frame clones alone and lacks a portion of them. The sample shows 730,000 or so clones, about 78% of them seen only once. The CDR3 has 12 residues. CDR1 is MNHEY and CDR2 is SVGAGI in the germline V gene. Trimming removed 6 bases at V and 8 bases at J, with 13 bases between. The CD4+ fraction was divided into a CD45RA+ naive subset and a CD45RA-negative memory subset. The sequenced sample consisted of memory CD4+ T cells sorted from blood. The subset denotes: CD45RA-negative fraction. The rearrangement links TRBV6-5 to TRBJ1-2; perhaps TRBD1 as D (6 bases). The TCR was taken from a woman aged 25 to 39 in good health. CDR3 in amino acids: CASRGQLGGYTF. The CDR3 region has the DNA TGTGCCAGCAGAGGACAGTTGGGGGGCTACACCTTC.